The rows below give T cell receptor beta chains drawn from one sample of a study of T-cell memory formation after mild COVID-19. A single record per CDR3 protein comes from TCRdb applying MiXCR to the 5' RACE reads. The repertoire consists of about 2,300 distinct CDR3 sequences, with less than 75% occurring once and the leading ten covering 9.2%. Source material: PBMCs or a T cell subset sorted from them (not recorded which). These receptors came from an adult who had mild COVID-19 (a few samples of this study predate the infection). Cell type and time point are not known. The CDR3 runs from the conserved cysteine through the conserved F or W. A D gene is named only where the DNA matches it firmly. Only some rows state a clone size, as once, few, many or a class for expanded clones.

V	D	size	J	CDR3	DNA
TRBV7-2	-	-	TRBJ2-7	CASSPSAQGGYEQYF	TGTGCCAGCAGCCCATCCGCGCAGGGAGGCTACGAGCAGTACTTC
TRBV15	TRBD1	-	TRBJ2-7	CATREGDSSYEQYF	TGTGCCACCAGAGAGGGGGACAGCTCCTACGAGCAGTACTTC
TRBV7-2	TRBD2	-	TRBJ2-3	CASSLAGLAVSTDTQYF	TGTGCCAGCAGCTTAGCGGGACTAGCCGTTAGCACAGATACGCAGTATTTT
TRBV11-2	TRBD2	few	TRBJ2-1	CASSPLLLGTSRPYNEQFF	TGTGCCAGCAGCCCACTATTATTGGGGACTAGTCGGCCCTACAATGAGCAGTTCTTC
TRBV5-6	-	-	TRBJ2-5	CASSLRALQETQYF	TGTGCCAGCAGCTTGAGGGCACTACAAGAGACCCAGTACTTC
TRBV3-1	-	medium-sized	TRBJ1-2	CASFDSKNYGYTF	TGTGCCAGCTTTGACTCAAAAAACTATGGCTACACCTTC
TRBV4-3	-	medium-sized	TRBJ1-2	CASSQGPPGRINYGYTF	TGCGCCAGCAGCCAAGGTCCCCCCGGGCGAATAAACTATGGCTACACCTTC
TRBV10-3	-	large	TRBJ2-7	CATQGGLYYEQYF	TGTGCCACCCAAGGGGGTCTCTACTACGAGCAGTACTTC
TRBV6-1	TRBD1	-	TRBJ1-1	CASTQGDSTEAFF	TGTGCCAGCACCCAGGGGGACTCCACTGAAGCTTTCTTT
TRBV5-1	-	-	TRBJ1-1	CASSITQNTEAFF	TGCGCCAGCAGCATAACACAGAACACTGAAGCTTTCTTT
TRBV20-1	TRBD1	-	TRBJ2-5	CSAPRTGFQETQYF	TGCAGTGCTCCCCGGACAGGTTTCCAAGAGACCCAGTACTTC
TRBV4-3	TRBD1	-	TRBJ2-1	CASSQDADRDYNEQFF	TGCGCCAGCAGCCAAGATGCGGACAGGGACTACAATGAGCAGTTCTTC
TRBV7-2	TRBD2	-	TRBJ2-3	CASSSYKRGYTDTQYF	TGTGCCAGCAGCTCCTATAAGCGGGGCTACACAGATACGCAGTATTTT
TRBV19	TRBD1	-	TRBJ1-2	CASTSYRDRIHYGYTF	TGTGCCAGTACCTCTTACCGGGACAGAATACACTATGGCTACACCTTC
TRBV6-2/TRBV6-3	TRBD1	once	TRBJ2-7	CASSPIGQGVYEQYF	TGTGCCAGCAGTCCAATTGGACAGGGGGTCTACGAGCAGTACTTC
TRBV20-1	TRBD2	-	TRBJ2-3	CSATDPAAGGGRGDTQYF	TGCAGTGCTACCGACCCGGCGGCCGGGGGGGGACGTGGAGATACGCAGTATTTT
TRBV14	-	-	TRBJ2-1	CASSLVGSYNEQFF	TGTGCCAGCAGCCTAGTCGGCTCCTACAATGAGCAGTTCTTC
TRBV4-1	-	-	TRBJ2-5	CASSPPVLETQYF	TGCGCCAGCAGCCCCCCGGTTCTGGAGACCCAGTACTTC
TRBV29-1	-	large	TRBJ2-1	CSVDNLANEQFF	TGCAGCGTTGACAACCTAGCCAATGAGCAGTTCTTC
TRBV7-9	TRBD2	medium-sized	TRBJ2-7	CASSAPAGVGEQYF	TGTGCCAGCAGCGCCCCAGCGGGGGTCGGCGAGCAGTACTTC
TRBV6-8	TRBD2	-	TRBJ2-5	CASRPPASGGQETQYF	TGTGCCAGCAGACCACCGGCTAGCGGGGGCCAAGAGACCCAGTACTTC
TRBV7-2	-	-	TRBJ2-3	CASSPRWETDTQYF	TGTGCCAGCAGCCCAAGGTGGGAAACAGATACGCAGTATTTT
TRBV29-1	TRBD1	-	TRBJ2-7	CSVRDSYEQYF	TGCAGCGTACGGGACAGCTACGAGCAGTACTTC
TRBV7-6	TRBD2	-	TRBJ2-7	CASSLGSGLAGAGEQYF	TGTGCCAGCAGCTTAGGTTCGGGACTAGCGGGAGCAGGCGAGCAGTACTTC
TRBV6-6	TRBD2	once	TRBJ2-1	CASSLAGGLRYNEQFF	TGTGCCAGCAGTTTAGCGGGGGGGCTGAGGTACAATGAGCAGTTCTTC
TRBV5-1	-	-	TRBJ2-5	CASSLVGGSMETQYF	TGCGCCAGCAGCTTGGTGGGGGGCTCGATGGAGACCCAGTACTTC
TRBV6-2/TRBV6-3	TRBD2	-	TRBJ2-5	CASSPWTSGPETQYF	TGTGCCAGCAGCCCTTGGACTAGCGGACCAGAGACCCAGTACTTC
TRBV5-1	-	-	TRBJ2-5	CASSLAIGQETQYF	TGCGCCAGCAGCTTGGCTATCGGGCAAGAGACCCAGTACTTC
TRBV5-1	-	-	TRBJ2-3	CASSLGGITDTQYF	TGCGCCAGCAGCTTAGGGGGTATCACAGATACGCAGTATTTT
TRBV7-9	-	once	TRBJ2-7	CASSLPTQEDEQYF	TGTGCCAGCAGCTTACCGACCCAGGAGGACGAGCAGTACTTC
TRBV24-1	-	-	TRBJ2-2	CATSDLGGLNTGEMFF	TGTGCCACCAGTGATTTGGGGGGATTGAACACCGGGGAGATGTTTTTT
TRBV11-2	TRBD1	-	TRBJ1-2	CASSPGQDYGYTF	TGTGCCAGCAGCCCTGGACAGGACTATGGCTACACCTTC
TRBV6-6	-	-	TRBJ2-5	CASSYGASGETQYF	TGTGCCAGCAGTTATGGCGCCTCGGGAGAGACCCAGTACTTC
TRBV7-2	TRBD1	large	TRBJ1-2	CASSRRGQDVGYTF	TGTGCCAGCAGCCGGCGCGGACAGGATGTTGGCTACACCTTC
TRBV12-3/TRBV12-4	-	-	TRBJ2-7	CASSLVGTGSYEQYF	TGTGCCAGCAGTTTAGTCGGGACGGGGTCCTACGAGCAGTACTTC
TRBV12-3/TRBV12-4	TRBD2	-	TRBJ2-7	CASSFSGGTYEQYF	TGTGCCAGCAGTTTTAGCGGGGGGACCTACGAGCAGTACTTC